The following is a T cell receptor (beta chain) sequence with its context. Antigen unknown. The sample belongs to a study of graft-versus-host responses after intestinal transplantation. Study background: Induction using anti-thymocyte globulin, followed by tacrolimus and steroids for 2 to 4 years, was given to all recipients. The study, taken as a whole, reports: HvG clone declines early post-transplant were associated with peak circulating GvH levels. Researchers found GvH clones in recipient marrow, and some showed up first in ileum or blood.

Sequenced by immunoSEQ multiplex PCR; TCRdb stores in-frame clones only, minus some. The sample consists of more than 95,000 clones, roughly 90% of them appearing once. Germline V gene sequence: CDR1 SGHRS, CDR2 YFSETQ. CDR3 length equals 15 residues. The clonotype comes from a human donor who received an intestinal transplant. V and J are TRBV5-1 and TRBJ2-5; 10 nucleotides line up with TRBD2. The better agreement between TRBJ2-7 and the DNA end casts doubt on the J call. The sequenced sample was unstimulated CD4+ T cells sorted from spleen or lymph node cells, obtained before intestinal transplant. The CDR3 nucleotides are TGCGCCAGCAGCCCTAGCGGGAGTATGGCCTACGAGCAGTACTTC. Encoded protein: CASSPSGSMAYEQYF.